This TCR beta chain came from a study of OX40 agonist ivuxolimab in advanced cancers. The study, taken as a whole, reports: The antigens recognized by the expanded peripheral T cells, that is their antigen specificity, were not determined. Among the least clonally expanded were partial responders at 0.1-3.0 mg/kg.

On this clone: Its antigen is not known.

Germline CDR1 is MDHEN and CDR2 is SYDVKM. Trimming removed 3 bases from V and 0 bases from J, with 10 bases in between. The CDR3 totals 15 residues. The table came from immunoSEQ multiplex PCR; TCRdb's copy has only in-frame clones and leaves some out. Of approximately 70,000 clones listed, over 75% are singletons. This receptor was obtained from an adult with an advanced solid tumor such as melanoma, head and neck, liver or kidney cancer. The input for sequencing was CD4+ or CD8+ T cells sorted from blood, taken in a trial of the OX40 agonist ivuxolimab. The rearrangement links TRBV28 to TRBJ2-3; a weak D match, TRBD1 (6 bases). The DNA for the CDR3 is TGTGCCAGCAGTTTTGCAGGGGCTAGCACAGATACGCAGTATTTT. This encodes CASSFAGASTDTQYF.